This T cell receptor (beta chain) derives from a study of blood T cells in healthy people across ages. Using a J-beta primer mix together with a sample-barcoded 5' primer, a second PCR was run for about 6 to 11 cycles. Via MiXCR, TCRdb re-called the 5' RACE reads, giving one row per CDR3 protein. Of hundreds of thousands of distinct CDR3 sequences detected, 40% to 50% appear once; the ten largest clones hold approximately 20%. The receptor comes from a man aged 60-69 years in good health. Material: blood.

The CDR3 reads CASSWGPRQGSDTQYF. For the CDR3, the DNA is TGTGCCAGCAGCTGGGGCCCTCGACAGGGATCAGATACGCAGTATTTT. V and J are TRBV5-6 and TRBJ2-3; 7 bases are shared with TRBD1. Trimming took 3 bases from V and 4 from J; bases not matched to a gene: 11. Germline-derived CDR1 and CDR2 are SGHDT and YYEEEE. CDR3 length: 16 amino acids.